Below, 2 T cell receptor beta chains from the same sample are listed, as sequenced in a study of spatial heterogeneity in lung cancer. Via MiXCR, TCRdb re-called the 5' RACE reads, giving one row per CDR3 protein. The sample comprises thousands of distinct CDR3 sequences, over 4% of which are singletons, and roughly half rests with the top ten. The time point is: sample taken at primary tumor resection. What these receptors recognize is not known. Study-level results: Tumor mutation counts were tracked by expanded intratumoral alpha and beta TCR counts.

The material was lung tumor tissue, obtained at surgery. Receptors originate from a male donor with early-stage non-small cell lung cancer.

The chain couples TRBV18 to TRBJ1-2, with D possibly being TRBD1 (5 bases). The V end was cut by 0 bases, the J end by 4 bases, with 12 bases between. CDR1 and CDR2 (germline): KGHSH, LQKENI. This CDR3 spans 15 amino acids. The CDR3 reads CASSPPLGTSYGYTF. The CDR3 coding sequence is TGTGCCAGCTCACCACCGTTGGGGACCTCCTATGGCTACACCTTC.

This clonotype appeared many times. This rearrangement joins TRBV20-1 to TRBJ2-5, with TRBD2 matching 8 bases. V shed 0 bases, J shed 2 bases, and the junction held 5 bases outside the gene matches. The CDR3 extends over 15 amino acids. Looked up from germline, CDR1 is DFQATT and CDR2 is SNEGSKA (reference sequence). The CDR3: CSARDYGRGQETQYF. In nucleotides, the CDR3 is TGCAGTGCTAGAGATTACGGGAGGGGACAAGAGACCCAGTACTTC.